This entry features one T cell receptor (beta chain) sequence. The TCR beta CDR3 regions underwent amplification using RNA transcripts as the source. Using the HTBI primer set, a first-round RT-PCR was run on the TCR CDR3. TCRdb reprocessed the multiplex PCR reads with MiXCR, giving one entry per CDR3 protein. The sample has about 840,000 distinct CDR3 sequences; 38% are singletons. It was considered stable Graves' hyperthyroidism when ophthalmopathy did not progress within 18 months. The data originate from a study of T cells in Graves' hyperthyroidism and ophthalmopathy. V lost 6 bases and J 6 bases, leaving 14 bases between the germline ends. The CDR3 loop spans 13 amino acids.

Sequenced sample: blood. The TCR was taken from a man between 18 and 29 years old with Graves' hyperthyroidism. V usage is TRBV12-3 or TRBV12-4 and J usage is TRBJ1-1; TRBD1 might be the D (6 bases). CDR3 residues: CASRRQEGAEAFF. CDR3 DNA: TGTGCCAGCAGGAGACAGGAGGGGGCTGAAGCTTTCTTT.